This T cell receptor beta chain is from a study of blood T cell dynamics during melanoma immunotherapy. V lost 4 bases and J 4 bases, leaving 16 bases between the germline ends. The V gene's germline CDR1 is SGHTA and CDR2 FQGNSA. This CDR3 contains 15 residues. Some clones are missing from TCRdb's copy, which holds only in-frame ones; the method was immunoSEQ multiplex PCR. The table includes 10,000 to 12,000 clones, about four fifths detected once. Described time point: week 3, after first cycle of checkpoint inhibitor. This TCR was sampled from a human donor with melanoma. V gene TRBV7-2 combines with J gene TRBJ2-5; D may be TRBD1 or TRBD2 (5 bases each). The material sequenced was blood, taken from a patient treated with checkpoint blockade. This CDR3 is CASSYRTRGRETQYF. CDR3 sequence (DNA): TGTGCCAGCAGCTATAGAACTAGGGGTAGAGAGACCCAGTACTTC.